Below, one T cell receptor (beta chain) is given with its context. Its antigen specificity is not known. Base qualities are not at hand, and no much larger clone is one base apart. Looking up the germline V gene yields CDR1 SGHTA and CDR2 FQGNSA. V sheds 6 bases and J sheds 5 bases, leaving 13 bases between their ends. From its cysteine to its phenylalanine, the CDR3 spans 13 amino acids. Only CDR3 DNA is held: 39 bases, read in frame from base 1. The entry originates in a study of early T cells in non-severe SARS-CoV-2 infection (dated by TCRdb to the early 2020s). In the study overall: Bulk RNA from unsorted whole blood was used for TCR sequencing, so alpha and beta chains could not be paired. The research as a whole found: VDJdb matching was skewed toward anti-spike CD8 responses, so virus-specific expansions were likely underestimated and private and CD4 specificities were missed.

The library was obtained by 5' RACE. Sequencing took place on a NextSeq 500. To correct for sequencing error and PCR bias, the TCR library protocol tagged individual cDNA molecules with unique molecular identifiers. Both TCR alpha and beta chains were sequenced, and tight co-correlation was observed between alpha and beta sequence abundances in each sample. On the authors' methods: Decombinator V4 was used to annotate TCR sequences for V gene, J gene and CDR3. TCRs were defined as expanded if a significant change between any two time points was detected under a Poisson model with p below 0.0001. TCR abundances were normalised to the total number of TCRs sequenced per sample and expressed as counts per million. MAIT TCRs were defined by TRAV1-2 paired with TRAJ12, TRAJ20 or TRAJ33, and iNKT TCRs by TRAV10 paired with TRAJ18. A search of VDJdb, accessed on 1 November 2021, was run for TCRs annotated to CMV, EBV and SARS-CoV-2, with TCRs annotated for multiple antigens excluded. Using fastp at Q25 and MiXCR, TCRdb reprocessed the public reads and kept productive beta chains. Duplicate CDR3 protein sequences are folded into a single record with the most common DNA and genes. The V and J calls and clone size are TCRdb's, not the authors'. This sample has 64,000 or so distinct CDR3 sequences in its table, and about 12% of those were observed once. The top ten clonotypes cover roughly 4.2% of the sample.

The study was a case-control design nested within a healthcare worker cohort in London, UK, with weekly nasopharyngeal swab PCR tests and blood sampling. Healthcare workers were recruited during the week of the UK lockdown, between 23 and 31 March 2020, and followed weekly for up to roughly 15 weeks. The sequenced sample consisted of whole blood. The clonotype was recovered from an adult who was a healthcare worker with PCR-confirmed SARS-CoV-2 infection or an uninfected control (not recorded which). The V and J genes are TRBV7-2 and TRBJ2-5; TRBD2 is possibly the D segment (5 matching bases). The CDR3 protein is CASRLAGAETQYF. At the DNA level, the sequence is TGTGCCAGCAGGCTAGCAGGAGCGGAGACCCAGTACTTC.